The 4 T cell receptor beta chains below were found in one sample sequenced in a study of CD8 T cells in ankylosing spondylitis. General study results and limits: Ankylosing spondylitis blood seemed to carry a telltale TCR beta motif made of about 8 highly homologous variants.

These TCRs are of unknown antigen specificity. TCRdb passed the 5' RACE reads through MiXCR, listing each CDR3 protein once. This table has about 800,000 distinct CDR3 sequences, roughly 10% appearing once. Sequenced sample: blood, either unsorted or a sorted T cell fraction (not recorded which). These receptor sequences come from a male donor with ankylosing spondylitis.

The V and J genes are TRBV20-1 and TRBJ1-6; 7 bases agree with TRBD1. V lost 5 bases, J lost 5 bases, and 6 bases stayed unmatched. Germline CDR1 is DFQATT and CDR2 is SNEGSKA (reference sequence). This CDR3 comprises 14 residues. The CDR3 region has the DNA TGCAGTGCTCGGAGACAGGGAGATAATTCACCCCTCCACTTT. Residues: CSARRQGDNSPLHF.

This clonotype was counted only a few times. The chain combines TRBV5-1 with TRBJ2-2; D ambiguous. Trimming removed 4 bases from V and 0 bases from J, with 7 bases in between. The germline V gene encodes CDR1 SGHRS and CDR2 YFSETQ. The CDR3 has 14 amino acids. The CDR3 loop reads CASSQTTNTGELFF. As DNA, the CDR3 is TGCGCCAGCAGCCAAACCACGAACACCGGGGAGCTGTTTTTT.

The chain employs TRBV20-1 and TRBJ1-1; TRBD1 is a possible D gene (5 bases). CDR1 and CDR2 from the germline V gene are DFQATT and SNEGSKA (reference sequence). V was trimmed by 6 bases and J by 4 bases, leaving 21 bases between them. The length of the CDR3 is 15 residues. The CDR3 is CSAPRGTGGGTEAFF. The CDR3 DNA sequence: TGCAGTGCCCCTCGGGGTACAGGAGGAGGCACTGAAGCTTTCTTT.

This clonotype was seen more than once but under ten times. The chain links TRBV30 to TRBJ2-5; D uncertain. This CDR3 has 15 residues. V was cut by 1 base and J by 0 bases, with 12 bases left in between. Germline V gene data show CDR1 as GTSNPN and CDR2 as SVGIG (reference sequence). The CDR3, as DNA: TGTGCCTGGAGTGAGCCCTCCGGATACCAAGAGACCCAGTACTTC. Protein: CAWSEPSGYQETQYF.